This TCR beta chain was sequenced in a study of cytomegalovirus exposure and HLA in healthy donors. Study results and limitations: TCR clusters originating in the first cohort tended to co-occur in the 120 validation repertoires, according to a later analysis. Reports described diagnosis of cytomegalovirus status by the classifier as highly specific and sensitive.

Assay used: immunoSEQ multiplex PCR; TCRdb lists only in-frame clones, some missing. The table records 82,000 or so clones, approximately 93% of them present only once. The germline gives CDR1 MNHNS, CDR2 SASEGT. The CDR3 extends over 12 amino acids. V shed 6 bases and J shed 9 bases, with 12 bases lying between them. Points on this clone: Antigen unknown.

The validation cohort, a group of 120 subjects, included the donors and was separate from the roughly 670-subject first cohort. V usage is TRBV6-1 and J usage is TRBJ1-5, with D unclear. The TCR comes from a young man in good health and CMV-seronegative. Sequencing used PBMCs. Here the CDR3 DNA reads TGTGCCAGCAGCCCCCTCTTTTGGCCCCAGCATTTT. As protein: CASSPLFWPQHF.